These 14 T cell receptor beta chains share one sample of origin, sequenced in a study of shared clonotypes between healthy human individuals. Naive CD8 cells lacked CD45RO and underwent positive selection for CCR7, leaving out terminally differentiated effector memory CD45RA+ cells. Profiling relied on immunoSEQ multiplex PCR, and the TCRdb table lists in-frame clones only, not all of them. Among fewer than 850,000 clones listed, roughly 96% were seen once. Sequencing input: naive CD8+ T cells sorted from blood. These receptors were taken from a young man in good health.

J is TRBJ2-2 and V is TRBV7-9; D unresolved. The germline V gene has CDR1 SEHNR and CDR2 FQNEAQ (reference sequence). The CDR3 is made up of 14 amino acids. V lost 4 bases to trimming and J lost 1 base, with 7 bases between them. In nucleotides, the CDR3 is TGTGCCAGCAGCTCCCGACAGAACACCGGGGAGCTGTTTTTT. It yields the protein CASSSRQNTGELFF. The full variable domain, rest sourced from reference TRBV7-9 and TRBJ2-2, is DTGVSQNPRHKITKRGQNVTFRCDPISEHNRLYWYRQTLGQGPEFLTYFQNEAQLEKSRLLSDRFSAERPKGSFSTLEIQRTEQGDSAMYLCASSSRQNTGELFFGEGSRLTVL.

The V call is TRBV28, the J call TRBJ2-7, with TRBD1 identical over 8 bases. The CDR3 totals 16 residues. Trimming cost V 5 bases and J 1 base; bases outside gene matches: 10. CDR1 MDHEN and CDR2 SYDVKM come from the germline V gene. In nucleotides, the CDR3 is TGTGCCAGCAGTCCACCCGATAGGACAGGGTCCTACGAGCAGTACTTC. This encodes CASSPPDRTGSYEQYF.

The CDR3 spells CASSVGTQVYEQYF. CDR3 sequence (DNA): TGTGCCAGCAGCGTCGGGACTCAAGTCTACGAGCAGTACTTC. The chain carries TRBV5-4 and TRBJ2-7; a weak D match, TRBD2 (6 bases). The CDR3 is 14 amino acids. Between the trimmed V and J ends, which lost 4 bases and 3 bases, there was a span of 14 bases. Germline CDR1 reads SGHNT; CDR2 reads YYREEE (reference sequence). The variable domain in full, with the rest retrieved from reference TRBV5-4 and TRBJ2-7, is ETGVTQSPTHLIKTRGQQVTLRCSSQSGHNTVSWYQQALGQGPQFIFQYYREEENGRGNFPPRFSGLQFPNYSSELNVNALELDDSALYLCASSVGTQVYEQYFGPGTRLTVT.

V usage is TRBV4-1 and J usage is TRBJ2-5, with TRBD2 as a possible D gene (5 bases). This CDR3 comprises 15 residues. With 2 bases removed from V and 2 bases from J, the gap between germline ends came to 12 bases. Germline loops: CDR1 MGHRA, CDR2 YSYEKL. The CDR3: CASSQTRGNQETQYF. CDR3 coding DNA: TGCGCCAGCAGCCAAACCAGAGGGAATCAAGAGACCCAGTACTTC.

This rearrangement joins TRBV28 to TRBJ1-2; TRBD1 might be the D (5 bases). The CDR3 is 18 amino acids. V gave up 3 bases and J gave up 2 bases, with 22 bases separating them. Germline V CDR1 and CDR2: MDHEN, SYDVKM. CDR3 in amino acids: CASSFYVGRALENYGYTF. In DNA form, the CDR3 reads TGTGCCAGCAGTTTTTATGTTGGCAGGGCTTTGGAAAACTATGGCTACACCTTC.

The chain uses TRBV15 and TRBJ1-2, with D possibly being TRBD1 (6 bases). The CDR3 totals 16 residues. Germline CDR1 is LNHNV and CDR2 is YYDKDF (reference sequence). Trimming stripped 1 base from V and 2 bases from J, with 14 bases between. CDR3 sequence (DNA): TGTGCCACCAGCAGAGTACCCCGGGGGGGCAACTATGGCTACACCTTC. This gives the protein CATSRVPRGGNYGYTF.

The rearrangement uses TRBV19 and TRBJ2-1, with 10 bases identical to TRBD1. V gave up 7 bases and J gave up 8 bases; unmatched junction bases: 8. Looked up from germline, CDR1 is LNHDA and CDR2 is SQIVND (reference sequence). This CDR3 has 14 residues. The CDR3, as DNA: TGTGCCAGTATTCTGACAGGGGGCTCGGATGAGCAGTTCTTC. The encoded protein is CASILTGGSDEQFF.

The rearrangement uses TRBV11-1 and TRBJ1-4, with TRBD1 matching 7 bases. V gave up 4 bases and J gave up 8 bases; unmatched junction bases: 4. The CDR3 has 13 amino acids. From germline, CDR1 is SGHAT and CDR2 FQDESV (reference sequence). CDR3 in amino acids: CASSSGTVEKLFF. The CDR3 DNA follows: TGTGCCAGCAGCTCAGGGACAGTGGAAAAACTGTTTTTT.

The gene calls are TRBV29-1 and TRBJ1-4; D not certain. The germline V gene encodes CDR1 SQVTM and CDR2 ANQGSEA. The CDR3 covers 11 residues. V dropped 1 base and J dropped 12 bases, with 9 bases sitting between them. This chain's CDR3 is CSVEVSGELFF. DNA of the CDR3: TGCAGCGTTGAAGTCAGTGGGGAACTGTTTTTT.

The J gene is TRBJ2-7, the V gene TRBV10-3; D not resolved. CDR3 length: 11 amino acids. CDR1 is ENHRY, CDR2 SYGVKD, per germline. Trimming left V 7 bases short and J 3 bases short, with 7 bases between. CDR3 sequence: CAIKVSYEQYF. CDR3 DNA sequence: TGTGCCATCAAAGTGAGCTACGAGCAGTACTTC.

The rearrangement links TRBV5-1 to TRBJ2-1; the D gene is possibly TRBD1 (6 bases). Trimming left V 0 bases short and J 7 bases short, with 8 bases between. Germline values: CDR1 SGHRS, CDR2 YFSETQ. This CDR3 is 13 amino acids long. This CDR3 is CASSLADSNEQFF. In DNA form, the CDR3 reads TGCGCCAGCAGCTTGGCGGACAGTAATGAGCAGTTCTTC. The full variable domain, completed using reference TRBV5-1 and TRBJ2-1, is KAGVTQTPRYLIKTRGQQVTLSCSPISGHRSVSWYQQTPGQGLQFLFEYFSETQRNKGNFPGRFSGRQFSNSRSEMNVSTLELGDSALYLCASSLADSNEQFFGPGTRLTVL.

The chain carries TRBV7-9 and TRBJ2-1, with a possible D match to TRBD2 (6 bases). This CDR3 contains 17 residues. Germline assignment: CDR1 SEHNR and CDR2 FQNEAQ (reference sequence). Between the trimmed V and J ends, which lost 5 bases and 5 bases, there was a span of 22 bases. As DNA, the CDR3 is TGTGCCAGCAGCCCCGCGGGATTTGAAGGGACTCACAATGAGCAGTTCTTC. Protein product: CASSPAGFEGTHNEQFF.

The CDR3: CASSPNSPYEQYF. For the CDR3, the DNA is TGTGCCAGCAGCCCGAACAGTCCCTACGAGCAGTACTTC. This chain connects TRBV9 to TRBJ2-7; D is unclear. Between the trimmed V and J ends, which lost 4 bases and 2 bases, there was a span of 10 bases. The germline gives CDR1 SGDLS, CDR2 YYNGEE. The CDR3 covers 13 residues. Drawing the rest from reference TRBV9 and TRBJ2-7, the complete variable domain is DSGVTQTPKHLITATGQRVTLRCSPRSGDLSVYWYQQSLDQGLQFLIQYYNGEERAKGNILERFSAQQFPDLHSELNLSSLELGDSALYFCASSPNSPYEQYFGPGTRLTVT.

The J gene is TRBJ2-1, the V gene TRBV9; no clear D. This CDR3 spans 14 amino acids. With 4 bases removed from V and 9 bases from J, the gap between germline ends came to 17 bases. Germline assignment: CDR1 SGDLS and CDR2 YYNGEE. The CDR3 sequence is CASSSSATWVEQFF. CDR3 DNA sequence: TGTGCCAGCAGCTCGTCAGCTACGTGGGTTGAGCAGTTCTTC.